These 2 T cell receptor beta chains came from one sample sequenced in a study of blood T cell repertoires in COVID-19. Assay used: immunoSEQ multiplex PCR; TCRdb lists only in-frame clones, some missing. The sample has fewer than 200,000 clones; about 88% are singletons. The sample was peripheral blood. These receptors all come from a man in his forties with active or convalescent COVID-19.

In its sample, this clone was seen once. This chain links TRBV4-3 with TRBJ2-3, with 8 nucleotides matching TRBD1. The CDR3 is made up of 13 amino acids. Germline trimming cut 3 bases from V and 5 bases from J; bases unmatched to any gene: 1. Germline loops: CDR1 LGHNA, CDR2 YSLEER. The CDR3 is CASSQTGVDTQYF. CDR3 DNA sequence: TGCGCCAGCAGCCAGACAGGGGTAGATACGCAGTATTTT.

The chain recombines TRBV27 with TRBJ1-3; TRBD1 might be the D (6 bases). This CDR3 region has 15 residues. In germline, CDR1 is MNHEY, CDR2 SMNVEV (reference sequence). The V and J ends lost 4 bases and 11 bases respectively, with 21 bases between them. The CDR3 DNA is TGTGCCAGCAGTTCAAATACAGGGAGCCGAGGTTCCATATATTTT. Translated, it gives CASSSNTGSRGSIYF.